This entry features one T cell receptor (beta chain) sequence. Its antigen is currently unknown. Trimming took off 6 bases at V and 0 bases at J, with 8 bases between the two ends. The CDR3 extends over 13 amino acids. Germline assignment: CDR1 SGHDN and CDR2 FVKESK. The source of the sample is a study of T cell repertoires in cytomegalovirus infection. TCRdb fed the reads into MiXCR, producing one record per CDR3 protein. Of hundreds of thousands of distinct CDR3 sequences detected, more than 20% appear once; the ten largest clones hold less than 10%. Study observations and caveats: The study found HLA-C-restricted CMV-specific TCR beta clonotypes dominating the ex vivo response.

The specimen sequenced was CD8+ T cells from PBMCs. The chain has TRBV14 and TRBJ1-1, with D unresolved. The origin of this receptor is a human donor in good health (CMV status not recorded). Some clones in this sample may be carry-over from other donors' samples. The DNA for the CDR3 is TGTGCCAGCAGTTTCGTAATGAACACTGAAGCTTTCTTT. Protein sequence: CASSFVMNTEAFF.